The entry below gives a single T cell receptor (beta chain) sequence along with its context. This entry comes from a study of control samples from healthy donors and cancer patients. The V end was cut by 0 bases, the J end by 0 bases, with 3 bases between. The CDR3 runs to 13 residues. Germline V gene sequence: CDR1 GTSNPN, CDR2 SVGIG (reference sequence). Some clones are missing from TCRdb's copy, which holds only in-frame ones; the method was immunoSEQ multiplex PCR. The sample holds 95,000 to 100,000 clones; more than 75% are singletons and the top ten take about 2%. V gene TRBV30 combines with J gene TRBJ1-3; D is unclear. The sequence derives from a man aged 55 to 70 in good health. The specimen sequenced was blood. The CDR3 coding sequence is TGTGCCTGGAGTGTACTCTCTGGAAACACCATATATTTT. This translates into CAWSVLSGNTIYF. Full variable domain (remainder filled in from reference TRBV30 and TRBJ1-3): SQTIHQWPATLVQPVGSPLSLECTVEGTSNPNLYWYRQAAGRGLQLLFYSVGIGQISSEVPQNLSASRPQDRQFILSSKKLLLSDSGFYLCAWSVLSGNTIYFGEGSWLTVV.